This TCR beta chain was retrieved from a study of cytomegalovirus exposure and HLA in healthy donors. Unrecorded immune exposures were likely, despite nominal health at sampling. Concerning this clone: Its specificity is not known.

Vbeta (60) and Jbeta (13) primers were used in the PCR. As originally analysed: Later, roughly 80 million unique TCR beta chains were counted in an analysis, and about 10 million of them were shared. Sequenced by immunoSEQ multiplex PCR; TCRdb stores in-frame clones only, minus some. Clonal size and the V and J genes are those of that table, whereas D and trimming came from the DNA. Among 120,000 to 150,000 clones, 70% to 80% were seen once, and the ten largest hold about 6.8%. Study-wide findings and caveats: Confirmation was obtained in vitro that a few CMV-associated chains are specific for CMV antigens. Some V segments, TRBV6-2 and TRBV6-3 among them, were indistinguishable and were therefore excluded.

The CDR3 has 14 residues. V dropped 0 bases and J dropped 9 bases, with 15 bases sitting between them. Germline CDR1 reads SGHRS; CDR2 reads YFSETQ. Source material: PBMCs. The V and J genes are TRBV5-1 and TRBJ1-1, with D possibly TRBD1 on 5 matching bases. The origin of this receptor is a woman between 40 and 55 years old in good health and CMV-seropositive. CDR3 sequence: CASSLEAGYDKAFF. The DNA of the CDR3 is TGCGCCAGCAGCTTGGAGGCAGGGTACGATAAAGCTTTCTTT.